The clone carrying this T cell receptor (beta chain) was counted a few times. The study ran its PCR with 60 Vbeta and 13 Jbeta primers. This table comes from immunoSEQ multiplex PCR, and its TCRdb copy is limited to in-frame clones, with some not included. Of 70,000 to 95,000 clones detected, approximately 84% appear once; the ten largest clones hold roughly 5.3%. These data belong to a study of cytomegalovirus exposure and HLA in healthy donors. Germline values: CDR1 SGHRS, CDR2 YFSETQ. The CDR3 is 19 residues long. With 4 bases removed from V and 0 bases from J, the gap between germline ends came to 20 bases.

The source of this sequence is a woman aged 18-29 years in good health and CMV-seropositive. The chain employs TRBV5-1 and TRBJ2-6; perhaps TRBD2 as D (5 bases). Input material: PBMCs. This CDR3 is CASSPLILDWSSGANVLTF. The CDR3 region has the DNA TGCGCCAGCAGCCCACTAATCCTGGACTGGAGCTCTGGGGCCAACGTCCTGACTTTC. The full variable domain, rest sourced from reference TRBV5-1 and TRBJ2-6, is KAGVTQTPRYLIKTRGQQVTLSCSPISGHRSVSWYQQTPGQGLQFLFEYFSETQRNKGNFPGRFSGRQFSNSRSEMNVSTLELGDSALYLCASSPLILDWSSGANVLTFGAGSRLTVL.